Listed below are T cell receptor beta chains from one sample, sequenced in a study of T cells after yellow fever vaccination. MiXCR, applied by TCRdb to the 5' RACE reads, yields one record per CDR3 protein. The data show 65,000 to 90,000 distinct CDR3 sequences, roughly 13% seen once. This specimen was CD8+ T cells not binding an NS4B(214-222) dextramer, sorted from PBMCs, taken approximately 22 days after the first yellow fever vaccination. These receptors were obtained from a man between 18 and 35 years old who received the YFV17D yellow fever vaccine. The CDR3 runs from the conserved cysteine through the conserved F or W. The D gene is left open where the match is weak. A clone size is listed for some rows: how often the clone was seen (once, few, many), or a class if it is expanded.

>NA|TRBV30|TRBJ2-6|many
CACQKDSGANVLTF
TGTGCCTGCCAGAAAGACTCTGGGGCCAACGTCCTGACTTTC
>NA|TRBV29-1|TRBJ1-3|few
CSVTGVPSSGNTIYF
TGCAGCGTCACCGGGGTCCCGAGCTCTGGAAACACCATATATTTT
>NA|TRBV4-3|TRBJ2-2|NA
CASSQEDGWGGTGELFF
TGCGCCAGCAGCCAAGAAGACGGGTGGGGAGGCACCGGGGAGCTGTTTTTT
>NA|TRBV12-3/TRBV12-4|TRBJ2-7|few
CASSPGALSYEQYF
TGTGCCAGCAGTCCCGGGGCCCTCTCCTACGAGCAGTACTTC
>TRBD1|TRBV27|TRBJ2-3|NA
CASGFLPIQGESTDTQYF
TGTGCCAGCGGTTTTCTCCCTATCCAGGGGGAAAGCACAGATACGCAGTATTTT
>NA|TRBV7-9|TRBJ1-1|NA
CASREPGKAFF
TGTGCCAGCAGGGAGCCAGGGAAAGCTTTCTTT
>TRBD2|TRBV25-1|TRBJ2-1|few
CASRTSGAVEQFF
TGTGCCAGTAGGACTAGCGGGGCGGTTGAGCAGTTCTTC
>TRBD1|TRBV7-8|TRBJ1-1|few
CASSPPGTGPTEAFF
TGTGCCAGCAGCCCTCCCGGGACAGGGCCCACTGAAGCTTTCTTT
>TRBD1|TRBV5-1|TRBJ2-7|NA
CASSLIRDSSYEQYF
TGCGCCAGCAGCCTTATCCGGGACAGCTCCTACGAGCAGTACTTC
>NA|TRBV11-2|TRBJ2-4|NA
CASSLGGGAAQNIQYF
TGTGCCAGCAGCTTGGGAGGGGGCGCAGCCCAAAACATTCAGTACTTC
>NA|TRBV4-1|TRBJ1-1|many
CASSQSQGGVTEAFF
TGCGCCAGCAGCCAATCCCAGGGCGGTGTTACTGAAGCTTTCTTT
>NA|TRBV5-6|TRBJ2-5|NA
CASSLSPYQETQYF
TGTGCCAGCAGCTTGTCCCCGTACCAAGAGACCCAGTACTTC
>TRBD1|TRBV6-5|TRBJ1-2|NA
CASSPDRRGYTF
TGTGCCAGCAGCCCGGACAGGCGAGGCTACACCTTC
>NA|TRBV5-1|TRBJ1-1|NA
CASSFAERNTEAFF
TGCGCCAGCAGCTTTGCGGAGCGGAACACTGAAGCTTTCTTT
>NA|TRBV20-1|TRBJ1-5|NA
CSAMEAGHQPQHF
TGCAGTGCTATGGAGGCAGGGCATCAGCCCCAGCATTTT
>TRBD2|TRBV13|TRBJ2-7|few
CASSYRLAGIYEQYF
TGTGCCAGCAGCTACCGACTAGCGGGGATCTACGAGCAGTACTTC
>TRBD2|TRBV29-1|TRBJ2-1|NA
CSVVGVRGRDEQFF
TGCAGCGTTGTGGGGGTACGGGGGAGGGATGAGCAGTTCTTC
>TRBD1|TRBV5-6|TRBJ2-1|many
CASSSGQGFIEFF
TGTGCCAGCAGCTCGGGACAGGGTTTTATCGAGTTCTTC
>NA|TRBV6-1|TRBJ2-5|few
CASTLQEREAETQYF
TGTGCCAGCACCCTCCAGGAGAGGGAGGCAGAGACCCAGTACTTC
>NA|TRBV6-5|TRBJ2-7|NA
CASSFSNEQYF
TGTGCCAGCAGTTTTAGTAACGAGCAGTACTTC